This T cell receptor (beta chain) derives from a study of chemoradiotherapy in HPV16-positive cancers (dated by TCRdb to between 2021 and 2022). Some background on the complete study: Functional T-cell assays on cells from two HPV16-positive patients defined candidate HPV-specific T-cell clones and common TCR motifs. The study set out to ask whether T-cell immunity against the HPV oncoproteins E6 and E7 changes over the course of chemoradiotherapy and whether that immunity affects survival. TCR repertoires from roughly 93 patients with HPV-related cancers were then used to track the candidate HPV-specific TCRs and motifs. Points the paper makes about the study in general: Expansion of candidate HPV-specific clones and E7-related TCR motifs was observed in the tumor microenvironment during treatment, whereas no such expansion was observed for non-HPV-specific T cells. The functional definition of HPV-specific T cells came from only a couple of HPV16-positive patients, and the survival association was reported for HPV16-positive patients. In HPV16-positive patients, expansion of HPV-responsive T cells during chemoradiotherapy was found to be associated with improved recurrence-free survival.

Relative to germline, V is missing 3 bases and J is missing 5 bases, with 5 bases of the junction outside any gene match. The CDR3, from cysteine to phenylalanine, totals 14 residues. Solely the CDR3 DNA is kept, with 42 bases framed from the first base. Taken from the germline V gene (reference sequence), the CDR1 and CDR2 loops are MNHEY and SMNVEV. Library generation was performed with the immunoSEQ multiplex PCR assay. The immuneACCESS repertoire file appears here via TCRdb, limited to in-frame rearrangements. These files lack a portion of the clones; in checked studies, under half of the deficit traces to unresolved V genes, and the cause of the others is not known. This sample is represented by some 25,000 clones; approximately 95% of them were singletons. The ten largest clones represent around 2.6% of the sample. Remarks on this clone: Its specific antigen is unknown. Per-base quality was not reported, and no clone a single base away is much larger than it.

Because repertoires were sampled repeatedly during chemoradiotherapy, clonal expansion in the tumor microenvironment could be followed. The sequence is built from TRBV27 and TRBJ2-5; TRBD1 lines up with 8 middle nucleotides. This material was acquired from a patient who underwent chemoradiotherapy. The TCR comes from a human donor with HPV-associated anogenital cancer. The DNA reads TGTGCCAGCAGTTTTCAGGGGGCGCGGGAGACCCAGTACTTC. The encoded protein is CASSFQGARETQYF.